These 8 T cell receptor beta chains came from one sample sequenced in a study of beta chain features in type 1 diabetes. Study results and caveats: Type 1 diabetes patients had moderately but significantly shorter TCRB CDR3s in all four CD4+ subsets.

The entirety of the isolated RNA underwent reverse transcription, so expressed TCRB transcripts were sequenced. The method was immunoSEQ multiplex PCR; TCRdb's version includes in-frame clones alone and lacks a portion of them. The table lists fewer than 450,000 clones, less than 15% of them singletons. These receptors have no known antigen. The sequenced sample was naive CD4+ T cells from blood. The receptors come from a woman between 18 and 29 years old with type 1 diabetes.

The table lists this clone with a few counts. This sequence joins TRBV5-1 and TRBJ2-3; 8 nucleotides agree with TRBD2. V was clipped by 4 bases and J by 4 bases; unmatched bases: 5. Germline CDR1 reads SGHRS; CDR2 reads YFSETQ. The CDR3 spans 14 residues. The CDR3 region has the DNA TGCGCCAGCAGCCTACTAGCGGCAGCAGATACGCAGTATTTT. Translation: CASSLLAAADTQYF. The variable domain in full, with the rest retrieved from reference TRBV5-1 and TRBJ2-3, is KAGVTQTPRYLIKTRGQQVTLSCSPISGHRSVSWYQQTPGQGLQFLFEYFSETQRNKGNFPGRFSGRQFSNSRSEMNVSTLELGDSALYLCASSLLAAADTQYFGPGTRLTVL.

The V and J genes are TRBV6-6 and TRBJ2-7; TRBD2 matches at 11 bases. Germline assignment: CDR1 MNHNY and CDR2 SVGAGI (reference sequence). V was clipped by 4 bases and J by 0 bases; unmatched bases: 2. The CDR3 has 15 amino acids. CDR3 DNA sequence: TGTGCCAGCAGTTTTGGACTAGCGGGCTCCTACGAGCAGTACGTC. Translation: CASSFGLAGSYEQYV.

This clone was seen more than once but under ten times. The CDR3 loop reads CASTSPTSGIAYEQYV. The CDR3, as DNA: TGTGCCAGCACCTCACCCACTAGCGGGATCGCCTACGAGCAGTACGTC. The V gene is TRBV2, the J gene TRBJ2-7, with 10 bases identical to TRBD2. Looked up from germline, CDR1 is SNHLY and CDR2 is FYNNEI. CDR3 length equals 16 residues. J gave up 2 bases and V 7 bases, and 11 bases lay outside the gene matches.

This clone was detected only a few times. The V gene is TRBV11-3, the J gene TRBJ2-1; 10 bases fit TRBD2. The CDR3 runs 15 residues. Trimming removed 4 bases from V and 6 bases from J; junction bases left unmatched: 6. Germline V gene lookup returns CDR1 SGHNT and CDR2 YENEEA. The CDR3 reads CASSSPAGGPNEQFF. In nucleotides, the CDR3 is TGTGCCAGCAGCTCCCCAGCGGGAGGGCCCAATGAGCAGTTCTTC.

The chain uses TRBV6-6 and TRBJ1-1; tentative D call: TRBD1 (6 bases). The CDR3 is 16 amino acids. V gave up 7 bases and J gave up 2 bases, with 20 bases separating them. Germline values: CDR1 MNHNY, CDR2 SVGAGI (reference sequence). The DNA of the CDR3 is TGTGCCAGCAACCCACGGGGGGCGGCCACCAACACTGAAGCTTTCTTT. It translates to CASNPRGAATNTEAFF.

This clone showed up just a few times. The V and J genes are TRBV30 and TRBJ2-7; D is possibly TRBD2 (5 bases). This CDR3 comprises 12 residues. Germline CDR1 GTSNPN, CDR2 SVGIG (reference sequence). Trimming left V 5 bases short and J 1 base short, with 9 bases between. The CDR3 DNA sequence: TGTGCCTGGGCTGGAGGATCCTACGAGCAGTACTTC. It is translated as CAWAGGSYEQYF.

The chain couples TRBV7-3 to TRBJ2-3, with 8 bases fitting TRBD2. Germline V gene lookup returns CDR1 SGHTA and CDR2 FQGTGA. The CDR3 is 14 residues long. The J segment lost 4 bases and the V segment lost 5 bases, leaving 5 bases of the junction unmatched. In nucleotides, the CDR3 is TGTGCCAGCAGCCTCGGACTAGCCCCAGATACGCAGTATTTT. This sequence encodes CASSLGLAPDTQYF.

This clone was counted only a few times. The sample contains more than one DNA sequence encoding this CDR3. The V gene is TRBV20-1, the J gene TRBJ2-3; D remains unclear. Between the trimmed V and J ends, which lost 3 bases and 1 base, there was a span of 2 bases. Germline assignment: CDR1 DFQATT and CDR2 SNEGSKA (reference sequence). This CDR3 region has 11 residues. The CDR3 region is CSASGTDTQYF. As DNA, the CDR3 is TGCAGTGCTAGCGGCACAGATACGCAGTATTTT.